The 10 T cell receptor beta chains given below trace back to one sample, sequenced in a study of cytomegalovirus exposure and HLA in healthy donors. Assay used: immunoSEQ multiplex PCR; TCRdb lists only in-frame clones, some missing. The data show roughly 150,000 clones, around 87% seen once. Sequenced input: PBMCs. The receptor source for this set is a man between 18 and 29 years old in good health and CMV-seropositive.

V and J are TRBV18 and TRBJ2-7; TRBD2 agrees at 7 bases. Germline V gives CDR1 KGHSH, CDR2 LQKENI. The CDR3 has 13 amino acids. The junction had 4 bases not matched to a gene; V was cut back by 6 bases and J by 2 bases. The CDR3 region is CASSTSVAYEQYF. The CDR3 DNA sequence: TGTGCCAGCTCCACTAGCGTGGCCTACGAGCAGTACTTC. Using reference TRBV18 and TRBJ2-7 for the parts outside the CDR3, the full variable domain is NAGVMQNPRHLVRRRGQEARLRCSPMKGHSHVYWYRQLPEEGLKFMVYLQKENIIDESGMPKERFSAEFPKEGPSILRIQQVVRGDSAAYFCASSTSVAYEQYFGPGTRLTVT.

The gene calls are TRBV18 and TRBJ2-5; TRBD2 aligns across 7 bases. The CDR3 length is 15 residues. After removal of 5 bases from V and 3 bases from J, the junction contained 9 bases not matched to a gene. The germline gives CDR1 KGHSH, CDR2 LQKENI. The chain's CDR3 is CASSSPGLKKETQYF. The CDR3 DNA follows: TGTGCCAGCTCAAGCCCGGGACTAAAGAAAGAGACCCAGTACTTC.

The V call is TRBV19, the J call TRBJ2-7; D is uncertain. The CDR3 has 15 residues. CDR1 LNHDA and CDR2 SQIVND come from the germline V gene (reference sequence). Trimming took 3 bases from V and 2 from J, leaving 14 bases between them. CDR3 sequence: CASSIPRRLPYEQYF. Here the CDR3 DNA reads TGTGCCAGTAGTATTCCCAGGCGATTACCCTACGAGCAGTACTTC.

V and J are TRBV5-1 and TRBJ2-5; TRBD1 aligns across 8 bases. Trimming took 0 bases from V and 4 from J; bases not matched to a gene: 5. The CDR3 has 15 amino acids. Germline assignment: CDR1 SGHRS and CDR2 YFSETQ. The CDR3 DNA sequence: TGCGCCAGCAGCTTGGGTCAGGGGGCATCAGAGACCCAGTACTTC. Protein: CASSLGQGASETQYF.

The DNA of the CDR3 is TGTGCCAGCAGCCCAAACATTGGGGGGCCCCTCCACTTT. It specifies CASSPNIGGPLHF. The chain uses TRBV7-9 and TRBJ1-6; D may be TRBD1 (5 bases). The CDR3 covers 13 residues. Germline V gene sequence: CDR1 SEHNR, CDR2 FQNEAQ (reference sequence). V lost 5 bases and J 13 bases, leaving 15 bases between the germline ends.

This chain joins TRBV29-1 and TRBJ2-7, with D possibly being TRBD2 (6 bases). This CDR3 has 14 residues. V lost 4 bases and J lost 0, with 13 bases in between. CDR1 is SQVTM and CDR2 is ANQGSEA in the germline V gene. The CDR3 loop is CSVAVMGGSYEQYF. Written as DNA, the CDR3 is TGCAGCGTTGCGGTGATGGGAGGCTCCTACGAGCAGTACTTC.

CDR3 nucleotides: TGTGCCTTAACACCTTCGAGGCAGCAGCAGTTCTTC. It yields the protein CALTPSRQQQFF. V gene TRBV30 combines with J gene TRBJ2-1; D is uncertain. The germline V gene encodes CDR1 GTSNPN and CDR2 SVGIG (reference sequence). The CDR3 totals 12 residues. V lost 7 bases and J lost 11, with 18 bases in between.

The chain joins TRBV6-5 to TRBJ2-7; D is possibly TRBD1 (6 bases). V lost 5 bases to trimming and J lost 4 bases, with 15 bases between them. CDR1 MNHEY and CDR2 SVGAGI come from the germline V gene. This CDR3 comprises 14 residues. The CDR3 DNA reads TGTGCCAGCAGTCAAACAGCACAGGGTTACGAGCAGTACTTC. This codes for CASSQTAQGYEQYF.

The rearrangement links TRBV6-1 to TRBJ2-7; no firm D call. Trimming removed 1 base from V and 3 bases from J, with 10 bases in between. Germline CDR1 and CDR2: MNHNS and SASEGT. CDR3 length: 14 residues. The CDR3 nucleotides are TGTGCCAGCAGTGAAGAACAGCACCACTACGAGCAGTACTTC. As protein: CASSEEQHHYEQYF.

CDR3 sequence reads: CASGPRDTQYF. CDR3 nucleotide sequence: TGTGCCAGCGGGCCCCGGGATACGCAGTATTTT. The V call is TRBV25-1, the J call TRBJ2-3; D not resolved. The V end was cut by 8 bases, the J end by 6 bases, with 9 bases between. In germline, CDR1 is MGHDK, CDR2 SYGVNS. The CDR3 sequence is 11 residues long.